This T cell receptor beta chain was retrieved from a study of T cells in Graves' hyperthyroidism and ophthalmopathy. Overall study: Peripheral blood was collected at initial diagnosis, before any treatment.

Patients counted as stable if ophthalmopathy did not develop within 18 months. RNA transcripts were the template for amplifying TCR beta CDR3 regions. When the TCR CDR3 underwent first-round RT-PCR, the HTBI primer set was used. TCRdb ran MiXCR on the multiplex PCR reads and lists one entry per CDR3 protein. The sample contains under 450,000 distinct CDR3 sequences, 15% to 18% of which appear only once. For this clonotype: Its antigen is not known.

Germline values: CDR1 MGHDK, CDR2 SYGVNS. The CDR3 is 14 residues long. Trimming cost V 6 bases and J 7 bases, with 18 bases left between them. Study outcomes and limitations: Peripheral blood also featured most of the thyroid clonotypes expanded above 0.001. Classification by a 13 V-J model distinguished ophthalmopathy from stable hyperthyroidism.

The rearrangement links TRBV25-1 to TRBJ1-2; D gene unclear. This receptor was obtained from a woman between 18 and 29 years old with Graves' hyperthyroidism. Sequencing input: blood. The CDR3 spells CASSRGRQYSGYTF. The CDR3 nucleotides are TGTGCCAGCAGCCGTGGGAGGCAGTACAGTGGCTACACCTTC.